This T cell receptor beta chain was obtained from a study of identical twins (dated by TCRdb to 2016 to 2017). In the study overall: To test whether fetal clonotypes persist, the study used deep sequencing on TCR alpha and beta repertoires from monozygotic twins, unrelated adults of various ages, and cord blood. To rule out contamination, replicate twin experiments were performed at different times with different library preparation protocols.

Every donor was a healthy Caucasian. Three pairs of female monozygotic twins, all aged roughly 18 to 30 years, made up the twin cohort. Positive isolation kits from Invitrogen were used to isolate the CD4+ and CD8+ T cell populations. The library was generated by 5' RACE. These reads were obtained on an Illumina HiSeq 2000. A universal primer binding site was added through template switching, and the final cDNA carried a unique molecular identifier so that TCR cDNA molecules could be counted accurately. Specific primers in the conserved constant-segment region were used to synthesize first-strand cDNA for the TCR alpha and beta chains. Each cDNA library was double barcoded, with a SMART-Mk sample barcode plus Illumina barcodes, to control for contamination. TruSeq adapter sequences and Illumina sample barcodes were added in two successive PCR steps. TCR alpha and beta cDNA libraries were sequenced on the Illumina HiSeq platform with custom primers. On the authors' methods: Raw reads were processed with MiGEC to extract unique molecular identifiers, and MiXCR was used to determine CDR3 positions. Recombination models were inferred per individual with the repgenHMM and IGoR tools using an EM algorithm. Shared clonotypes were analyzed with the tcR package in R, and sharing was normalized by the product of cloneset sizes. To study raw recombination without the effects of thymic and clonal selection, out-of-frame nonproductive sequences were analyzed. TCRdb reanalyzed the raw reads on its own, using fastp at Q25 for trimming and MiXCR for clone calling, and kept in-frame beta chains. A single entry per CDR3 protein holds the most common genes and DNA from its merged rows. The V and J calls and clone size come from TCRdb's table, not from the authors' own analysis. This sample holds 400,000 to 650,000 distinct CDR3 sequences; roughly a fifth were observed only once. In total, the top ten clones hold about 0.91% of the sample.

Results and caveats for the whole study, not just this receptor: Because the same donors could not be followed over many years, the conclusions depended on cross-sectional statistical analysis. The excess sharing between twins in beta out-of-frame sequences was weaker because fewer shared sequences reduced the signal-to-noise ratio. Invariant T cells such as MAIT and iNKT could partly confound zero-insertion analyses, though diverse VJ usage argued against this for most clonotypes. Compared with coincidental sharing between unrelated individuals, out-of-frame TCR alpha sequences shared between twins had an excess of sequences with low generation probability. In monozygotic twins, out-of-frame TCR alpha sharing was systematically underestimated by recombination models, although the models agreed with sharing between unrelated individuals. Abundant cord blood beta clonotypes carried fewer insertions; young adult naive repertoires showed a weaker similar trend, while memory repertoires showed none.

CDR1 is given as MRHNA and CDR2 as SNTAGT, both from the germline V gene. Deletion took 6 bases off V and 6 bases off J, with a span of 21 bases between the germline ends. The CDR3 sequence holds 15 residues, the cysteine and phenylalanine included. Only the CDR3 portion is preserved as DNA: 45 bases, with reading frame beginning at the first base. Details on this clonotype: Its antigen remains undetermined. Base quality data are lacking; no much larger clone is found one base away.

The same specimen was also included in a second study, on T cells expressing NK-cell markers. The second study, in turn, reports: About eight donors provided sorted CD3+CD56+NKG2C+, CD3+CD56+NKG2C- and CD3+CD56-NKG2C+ T-cell subsets, whose TCR beta-chain repertoires were profiled. Among the eight sequenced donors, seven were HCMV-seropositive and one was HCMV-seronegative. To restrict sorting to alphabetaTCR-expressing T cells, an anti-gammadeltaTCR antibody was added in several experiments. In six or seven donors, the dominant CD3+CD56+NKG2C+ clonotypes ranked among the top 10 CD8+ clonotypes, making up about 1.0-8% of CD8+ T cells. Those dominant clonotypes were again the most abundant among CD3+CD56-NKG2C+ cells in a handful of donors, at about 28.3-65%. Whether the expanded NKG2C-expressing T cell clones were specific for HCMV antigens was left unclear. The eight sequenced donors were randomly selected healthy volunteers, three men and five women. HCMV-specific IgG was detected in serum with a commercial ELISA kit to determine HCMV serostatus. MIGEC was used to demultiplex reads and group reads by UMI, and MiTCR was used to assemble and quantify clonotypes. To exclude erroneous sequences, only TCR cDNA sequences supported by at least two reads were retained. The tcR package was used for downstream repertoire analysis, and clonotypes were matched between fractions using CDR3 nucleotide sequence together with V segment. VDJmatch was used to annotate antigen specificity against VDJdb, with one amino acid substitution in CDR3 allowed.

Sequences were obtained from CD4+ T cells sorted from blood. This TCR derives from a woman between 18 and 29 years old in good health. The chain is made from TRBV6-4 and TRBJ2-7; too little of a D gene remains to name it. DNA sequence: TGTGCCAGCAGGCCGGGCTCGCCGATTATATTCGAGCAGTACTTC. Translated, this gives CASRPGSPIIFEQYF.